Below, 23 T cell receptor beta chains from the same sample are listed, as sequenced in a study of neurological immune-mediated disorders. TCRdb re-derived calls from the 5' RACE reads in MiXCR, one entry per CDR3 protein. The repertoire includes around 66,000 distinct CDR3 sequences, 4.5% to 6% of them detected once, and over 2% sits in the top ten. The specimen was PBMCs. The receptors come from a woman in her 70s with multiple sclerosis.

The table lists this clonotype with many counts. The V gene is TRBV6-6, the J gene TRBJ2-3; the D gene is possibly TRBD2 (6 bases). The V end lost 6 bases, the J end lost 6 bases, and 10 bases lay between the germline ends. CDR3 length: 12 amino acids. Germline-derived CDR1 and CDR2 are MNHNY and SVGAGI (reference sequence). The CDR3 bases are TGTGCCAGCAGCTCCCTAGCGGATACGCAGTATTTT. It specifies CASSSLADTQYF.

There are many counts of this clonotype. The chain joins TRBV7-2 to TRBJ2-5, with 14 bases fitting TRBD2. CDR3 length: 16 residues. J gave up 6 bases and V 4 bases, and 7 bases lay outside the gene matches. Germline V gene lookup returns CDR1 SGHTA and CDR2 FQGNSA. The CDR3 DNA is TGTGCCAGCAGCTCTAGGGGACTAGCGGGAGCAAAGACCCAGTACTTC. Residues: CASSSRGLAGAKTQYF.

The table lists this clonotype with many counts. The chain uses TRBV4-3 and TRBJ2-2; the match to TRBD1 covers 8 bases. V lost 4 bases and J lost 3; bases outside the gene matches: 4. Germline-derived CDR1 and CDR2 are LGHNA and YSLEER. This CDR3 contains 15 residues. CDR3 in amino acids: CASSLTDRDTGELFF. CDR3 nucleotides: TGCGCCAGCAGCCTAACGGACAGGGACACCGGGGAGCTGTTTTTT.

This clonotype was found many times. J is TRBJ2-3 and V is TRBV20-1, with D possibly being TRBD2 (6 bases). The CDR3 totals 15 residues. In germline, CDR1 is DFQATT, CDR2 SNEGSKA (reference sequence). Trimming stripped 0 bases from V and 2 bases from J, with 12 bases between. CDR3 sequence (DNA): TGCAGTGCTAGAGATTACGGGGGAATCACAGATACGCAGTATTTT. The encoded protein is CSARDYGGITDTQYF.

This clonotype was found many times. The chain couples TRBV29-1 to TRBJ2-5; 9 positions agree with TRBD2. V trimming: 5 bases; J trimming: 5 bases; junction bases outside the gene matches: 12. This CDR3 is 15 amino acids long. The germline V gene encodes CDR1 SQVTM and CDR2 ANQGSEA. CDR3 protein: CSVPPLAGAGETQYF. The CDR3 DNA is TGCAGCGTTCCCCCTTTAGCGGGAGCTGGGGAGACCCAGTACTTC.

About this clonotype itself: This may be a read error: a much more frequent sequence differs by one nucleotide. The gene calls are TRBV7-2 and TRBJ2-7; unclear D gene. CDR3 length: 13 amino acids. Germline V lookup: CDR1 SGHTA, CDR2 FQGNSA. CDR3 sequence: CVSSLGTKYEQYF. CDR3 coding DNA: TGTGTCAGCAGCTTAGGCACCAAGTACGAGCAGTACTTC.

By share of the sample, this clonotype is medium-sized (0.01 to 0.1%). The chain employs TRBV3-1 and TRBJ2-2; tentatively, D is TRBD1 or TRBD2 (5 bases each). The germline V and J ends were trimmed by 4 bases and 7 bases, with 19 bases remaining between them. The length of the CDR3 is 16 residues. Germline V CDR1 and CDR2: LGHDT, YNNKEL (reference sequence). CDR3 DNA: TGTGCCAGCAGCCCCCGCTCGGGGCAGGGAGACGGGGAGCTGTTTTTT. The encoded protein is CASSPRSGQGDGELFF.

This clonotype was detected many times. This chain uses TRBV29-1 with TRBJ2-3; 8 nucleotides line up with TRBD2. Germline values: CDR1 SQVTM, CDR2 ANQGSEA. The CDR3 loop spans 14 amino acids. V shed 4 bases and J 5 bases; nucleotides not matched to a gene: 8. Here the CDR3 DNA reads TGCAGCGTTGTTGGACTAGCTCAGGGAGATACGCAGTATTTT. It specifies CSVVGLAQGDTQYF.

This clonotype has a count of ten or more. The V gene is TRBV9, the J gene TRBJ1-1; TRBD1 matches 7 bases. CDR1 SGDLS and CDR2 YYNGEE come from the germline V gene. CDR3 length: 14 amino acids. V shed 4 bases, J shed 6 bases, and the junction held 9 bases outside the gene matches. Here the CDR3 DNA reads TGTGCCAGCAGCATATCGACAGGGAAAGCTGAAGCTTTCTTT. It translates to CASSISTGKAEAFF.

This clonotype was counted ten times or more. CDR3 sequence: CASSLVQGGTEAFF. The CDR3 nucleotides are TGCGCCAGCAGCTTGGTACAGGGTGGCACTGAAGCTTTCTTT. This sequence joins TRBV5-1 and TRBJ1-1, with D possibly TRBD1 on 6 matching bases. This CDR3 has 14 residues. V dropped 0 bases and J dropped 4 bases, with 10 bases sitting between them. In germline, CDR1 is SGHRS, CDR2 YFSETQ.

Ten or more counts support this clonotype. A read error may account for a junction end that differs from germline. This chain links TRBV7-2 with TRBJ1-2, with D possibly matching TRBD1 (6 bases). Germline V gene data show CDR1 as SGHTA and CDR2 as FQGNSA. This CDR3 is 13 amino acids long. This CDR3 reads CASSRDRPATADF. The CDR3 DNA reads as TGTGCCAGCAGCCGTGACAGGCCAGCCACTGCTGACTTC.

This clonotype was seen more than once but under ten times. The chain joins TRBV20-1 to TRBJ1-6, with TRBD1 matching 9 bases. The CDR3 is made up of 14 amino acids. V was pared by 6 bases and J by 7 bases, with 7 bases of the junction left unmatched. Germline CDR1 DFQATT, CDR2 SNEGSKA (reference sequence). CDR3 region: CSARRQGGNSPLHF. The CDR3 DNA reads TGCAGTGCCCGCAGACAGGGGGGGAATTCACCCCTCCACTTT.

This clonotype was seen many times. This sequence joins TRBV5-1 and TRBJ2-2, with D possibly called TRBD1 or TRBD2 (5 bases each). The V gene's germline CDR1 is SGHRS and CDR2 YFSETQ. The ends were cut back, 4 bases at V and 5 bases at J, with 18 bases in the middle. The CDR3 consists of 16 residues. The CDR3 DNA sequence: TGCGCCAGCAGCACAAGGGGTGGAGGACCTACCGGGGAGCTGTTTTTT. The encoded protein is CASSTRGGGPTGELFF. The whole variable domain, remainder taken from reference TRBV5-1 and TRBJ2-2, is KAGVTQTPRYLIKTRGQQVTLSCSPISGHRSVSWYQQTPGQGLQFLFEYFSETQRNKGNFPGRFSGRQFSNSRSEMNVSTLELGDSALYLCASSTRGGGPTGELFFGEGSRLTVL.

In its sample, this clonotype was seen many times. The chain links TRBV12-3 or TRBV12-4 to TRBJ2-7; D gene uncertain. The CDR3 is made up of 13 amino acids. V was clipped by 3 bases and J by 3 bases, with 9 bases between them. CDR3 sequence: CASSFTASYEQYF. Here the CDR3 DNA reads TGTGCCAGCAGTTTTACGGCCAGCTACGAGCAGTACTTC.

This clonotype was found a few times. This CDR3 reads CASGPGDTEAFF. The CDR3 coding sequence is TGTGCCAGCGGCCCTGGGGACACTGAAGCTTTCTTT. V and J are TRBV12-3 or TRBV12-4 and TRBJ1-1, with no clear D. Between the trimmed V and J ends, which lost 8 bases and 3 bases, there was a span of 10 bases. This CDR3 is 12 amino acids long.

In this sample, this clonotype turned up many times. CDR3 nucleotide sequence: TGCAGCGTTGAAAGACAGGGGGCCGGCGAGCAGTACTTC. Translating it yields CSVERQGAGEQYF. The rearrangement uses TRBV29-1 and TRBJ2-7; the match to TRBD1 covers 10 bases. Germline-derived CDR1 and CDR2 are SQVTM and ANQGSEA. With V trimmed by 2 bases and J by 6 bases, 4 bases remained unmatched. There are 13 residues in the CDR3.

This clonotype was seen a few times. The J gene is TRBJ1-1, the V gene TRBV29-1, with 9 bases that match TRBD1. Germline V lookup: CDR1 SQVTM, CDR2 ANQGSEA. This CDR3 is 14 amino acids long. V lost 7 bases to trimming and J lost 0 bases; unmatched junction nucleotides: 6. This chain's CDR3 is CSAADRGMNTEAFF. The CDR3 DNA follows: TGCAGCGCAGCGGACAGGGGCATGAACACTGAAGCTTTCTTT.

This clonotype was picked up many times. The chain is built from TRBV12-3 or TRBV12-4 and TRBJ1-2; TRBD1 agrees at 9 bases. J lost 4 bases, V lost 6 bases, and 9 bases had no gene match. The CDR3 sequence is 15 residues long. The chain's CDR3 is CASSPPGQGPYGYTF. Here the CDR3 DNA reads TGTGCCAGCAGCCCACCGGGACAGGGCCCCTATGGCTACACCTTC.

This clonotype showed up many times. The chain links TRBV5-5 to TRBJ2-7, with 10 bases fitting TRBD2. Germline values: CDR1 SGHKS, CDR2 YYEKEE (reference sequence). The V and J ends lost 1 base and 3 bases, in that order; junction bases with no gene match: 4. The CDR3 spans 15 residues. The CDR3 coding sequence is TGTGCCAGCAGCTTGTCGGCTAGCGGGAGCTACGAGCAGTACTTC. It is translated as CASSLSASGSYEQYF.

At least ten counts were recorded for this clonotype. CDR3 DNA sequence: TGTGCCACCAAGGCGGGAGGGCCCTATGAGCAGTTCTTC. The encoded protein is CATKAGGPYEQFF. The V call is TRBV18, the J call TRBJ2-1; 9 bases fit TRBD2. This CDR3 has 13 amino acids. V was clipped by 10 bases and J by 8 bases; unmatched bases: 9. Germline CDR1 and CDR2: KGHSH and LQKENI. Looking up the rest from reference TRBV18 and TRBJ2-1 gives the full variable domain: NAGVMQNPRHLVRRRGQEARLRCSPMKGHSHVYWYRQLPEEGLKFMVYLQKENIIDESGMPKERFSAEFPKEGPSILRIQQVVRGDSAAYFCATKAGGPYEQFFGPGTRLTVL.

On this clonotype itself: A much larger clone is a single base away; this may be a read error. Here the CDR3 reads CASNFRYGGTEAFF. CDR3 sequence (DNA): TGTGCCAGCAACTTTCGTTACGGTGGAACTGAAGCTTTCTTT. The chain joins TRBV12-3 or TRBV12-4 to TRBJ1-1; D is ambiguous. The germline V and J ends were trimmed by 7 bases and 5 bases, with 17 bases remaining between them. CDR3 length: 14 amino acids.

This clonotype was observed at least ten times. CDR3 in amino acids: CSVRAGGPYNEQFF. The CDR3 DNA reads TGCAGCGTTAGGGCGGGAGGGCCCTACAATGAGCAGTTCTTC. V usage is TRBV29-1 and J usage is TRBJ2-1, with 9 bases matching TRBD2. V shed 5 bases, J shed 2 bases, and the junction held 4 bases outside the gene matches. Germline V gives CDR1 SQVTM, CDR2 ANQGSEA. This CDR3 is 14 amino acids long.

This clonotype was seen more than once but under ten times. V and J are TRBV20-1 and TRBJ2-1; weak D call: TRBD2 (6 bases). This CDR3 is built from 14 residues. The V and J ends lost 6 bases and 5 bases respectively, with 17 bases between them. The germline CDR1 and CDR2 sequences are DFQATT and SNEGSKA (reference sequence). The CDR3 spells CSALLGGGDNEQFF. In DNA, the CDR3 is TGCAGTGCCCTTCTGGGAGGTGGGGACAATGAGCAGTTCTTC.